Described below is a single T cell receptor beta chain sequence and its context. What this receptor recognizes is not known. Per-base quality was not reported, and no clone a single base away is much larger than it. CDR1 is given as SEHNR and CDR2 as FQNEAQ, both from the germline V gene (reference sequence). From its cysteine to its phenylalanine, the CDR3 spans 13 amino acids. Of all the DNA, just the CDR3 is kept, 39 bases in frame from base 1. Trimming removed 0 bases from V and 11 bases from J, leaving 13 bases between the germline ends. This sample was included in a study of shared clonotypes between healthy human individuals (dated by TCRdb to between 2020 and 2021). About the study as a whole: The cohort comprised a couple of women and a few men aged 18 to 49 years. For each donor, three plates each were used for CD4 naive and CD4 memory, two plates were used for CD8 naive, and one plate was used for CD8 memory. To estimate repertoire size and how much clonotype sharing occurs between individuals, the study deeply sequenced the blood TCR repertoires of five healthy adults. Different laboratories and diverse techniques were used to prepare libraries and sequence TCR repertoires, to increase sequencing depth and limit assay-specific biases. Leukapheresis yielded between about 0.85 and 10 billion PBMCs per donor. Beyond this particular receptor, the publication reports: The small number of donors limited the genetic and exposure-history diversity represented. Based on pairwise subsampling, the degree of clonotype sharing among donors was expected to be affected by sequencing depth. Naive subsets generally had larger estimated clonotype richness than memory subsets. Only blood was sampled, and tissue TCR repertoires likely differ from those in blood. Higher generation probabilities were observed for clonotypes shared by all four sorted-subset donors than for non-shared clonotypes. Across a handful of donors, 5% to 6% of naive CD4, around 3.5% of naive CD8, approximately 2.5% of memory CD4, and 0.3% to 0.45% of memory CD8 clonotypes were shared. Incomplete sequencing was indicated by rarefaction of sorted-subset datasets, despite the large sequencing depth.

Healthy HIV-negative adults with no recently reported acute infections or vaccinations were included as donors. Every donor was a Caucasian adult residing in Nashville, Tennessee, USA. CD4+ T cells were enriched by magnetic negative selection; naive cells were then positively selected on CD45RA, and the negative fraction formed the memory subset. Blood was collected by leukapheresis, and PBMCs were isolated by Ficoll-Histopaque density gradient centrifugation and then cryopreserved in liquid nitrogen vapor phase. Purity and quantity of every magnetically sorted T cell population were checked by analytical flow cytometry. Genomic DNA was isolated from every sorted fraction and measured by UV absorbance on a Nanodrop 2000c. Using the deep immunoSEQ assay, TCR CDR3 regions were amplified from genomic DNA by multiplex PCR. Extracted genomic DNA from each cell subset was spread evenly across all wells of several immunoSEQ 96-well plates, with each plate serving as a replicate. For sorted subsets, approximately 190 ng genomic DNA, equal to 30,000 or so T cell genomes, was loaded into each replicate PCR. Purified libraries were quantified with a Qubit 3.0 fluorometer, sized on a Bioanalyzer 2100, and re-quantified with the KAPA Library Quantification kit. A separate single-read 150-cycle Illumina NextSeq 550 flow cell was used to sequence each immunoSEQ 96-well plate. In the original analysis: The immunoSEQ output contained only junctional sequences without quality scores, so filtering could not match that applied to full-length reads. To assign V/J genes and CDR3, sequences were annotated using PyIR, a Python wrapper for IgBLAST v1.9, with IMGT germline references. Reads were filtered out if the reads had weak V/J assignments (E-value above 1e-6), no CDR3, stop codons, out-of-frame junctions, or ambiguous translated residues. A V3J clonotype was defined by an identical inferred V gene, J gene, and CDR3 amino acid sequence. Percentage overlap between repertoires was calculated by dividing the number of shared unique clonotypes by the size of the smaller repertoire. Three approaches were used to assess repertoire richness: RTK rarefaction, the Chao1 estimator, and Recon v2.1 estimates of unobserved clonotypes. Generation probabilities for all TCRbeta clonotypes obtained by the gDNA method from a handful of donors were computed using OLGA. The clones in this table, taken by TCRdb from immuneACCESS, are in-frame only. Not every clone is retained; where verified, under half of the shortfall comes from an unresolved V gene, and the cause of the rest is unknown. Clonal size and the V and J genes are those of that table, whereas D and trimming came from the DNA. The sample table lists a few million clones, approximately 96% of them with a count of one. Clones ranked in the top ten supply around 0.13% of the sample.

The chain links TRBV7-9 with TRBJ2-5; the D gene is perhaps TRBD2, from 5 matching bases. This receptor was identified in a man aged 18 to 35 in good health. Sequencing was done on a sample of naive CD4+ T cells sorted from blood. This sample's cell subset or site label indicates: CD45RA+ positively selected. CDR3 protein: CASSLAIDYKQYF. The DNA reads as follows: TGTGCCAGCAGCTTAGCTATTGACTACAAACAGTACTTC.